Reported below is one TCR beta chain. Its target is unknown. Each CDR3 protein gets one entry after TCRdb re-called the 5' RACE reads with MiXCR. The sample records roughly 410,000 distinct CDR3 sequences, about 24% being singletons. The CDR3 is 17 residues long. The germline V gene has CDR1 SGHRS and CDR2 YFSETQ. Trimming took 0 bases from V and 7 from J, leaving 17 bases between them. This entry belongs to a study of T-cell memory formation after mild COVID-19. Study as a whole: TCR clusters mostly belonged to single donors. Study-level findings and limits: Contracting CD4+ clones lay largely in CM and EM, with CD8+ ones residing in EMRA. Some clones that responded were present in memory (sampled pre-infection), which suggests cross-reactive memory joined.

This chain joins TRBV5-1 and TRBJ1-6, with TRBD1 as a possible D gene (6 bases). The sequenced material came from PBMCs or a T cell subset sorted from them (not recorded which). The receptor's source is an adult woman who had mild COVID-19 (a few samples of this study predate the infection). Cell type and time point are not known. CDR3 loop: CASSLVLVTGPNSPLHF. The CDR3 nucleotides read TGCGCCAGCAGCTTGGTCCTTGTGACAGGTCCGAATTCACCCCTCCACTTT.